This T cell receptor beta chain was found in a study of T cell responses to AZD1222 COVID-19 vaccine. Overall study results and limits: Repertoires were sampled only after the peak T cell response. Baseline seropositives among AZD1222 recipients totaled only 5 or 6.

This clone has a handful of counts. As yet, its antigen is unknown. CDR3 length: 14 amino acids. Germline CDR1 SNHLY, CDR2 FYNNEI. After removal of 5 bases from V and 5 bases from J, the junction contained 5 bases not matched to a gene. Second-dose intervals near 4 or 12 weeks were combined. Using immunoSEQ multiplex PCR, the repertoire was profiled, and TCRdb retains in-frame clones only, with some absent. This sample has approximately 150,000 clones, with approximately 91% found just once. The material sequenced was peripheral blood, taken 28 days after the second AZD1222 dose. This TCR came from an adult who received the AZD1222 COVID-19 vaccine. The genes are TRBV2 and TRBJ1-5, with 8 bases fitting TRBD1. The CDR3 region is CASSTQGADQPQHF. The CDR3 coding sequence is TGTGCCAGCAGTACGCAGGGGGCGGATCAGCCCCAGCATTTT.